This T cell receptor (beta chain) emerged from a study of blood T cells in healthy people across ages. Study-wide results and limits: Among long-lived donors, naive CD4+ cells were more numerous and diversity higher than in aged donors. Not knowing donor CMV status may have confounded expanded clonotype changes.

Using a J-beta primer mix together with a sample-barcoded 5' primer, a second PCR was run for roughly 6 to 12 cycles. CDR3-containing paired-end reads numbering at least 2.5 million came from each sample. TCRdb analysed the 5' RACE reads with MiXCR anew, one entry per CDR3 protein. The table records a few hundred thousand distinct CDR3 sequences, roughly half of them present only once. This clonotype was counted between two and nine times. The antigen is undetermined. V dropped 4 bases and J dropped 2 bases, with 12 bases sitting between them. Germline loops: CDR1 SGHNT, CDR2 YYREEE (reference sequence). The CDR3 spans 14 residues.

This receptor was obtained from a man in his sixties in good health. Sequencing was carried out using blood. The chain couples TRBV5-4 to TRBJ2-5, with D possibly matching TRBD2 (6 bases). The DNA for the CDR3 is TGTGCCAGCAGCCGCGCCAGCGGGCAAGAGACCCAGTACTTC. Amino acid sequence: CASSRASGQETQYF.